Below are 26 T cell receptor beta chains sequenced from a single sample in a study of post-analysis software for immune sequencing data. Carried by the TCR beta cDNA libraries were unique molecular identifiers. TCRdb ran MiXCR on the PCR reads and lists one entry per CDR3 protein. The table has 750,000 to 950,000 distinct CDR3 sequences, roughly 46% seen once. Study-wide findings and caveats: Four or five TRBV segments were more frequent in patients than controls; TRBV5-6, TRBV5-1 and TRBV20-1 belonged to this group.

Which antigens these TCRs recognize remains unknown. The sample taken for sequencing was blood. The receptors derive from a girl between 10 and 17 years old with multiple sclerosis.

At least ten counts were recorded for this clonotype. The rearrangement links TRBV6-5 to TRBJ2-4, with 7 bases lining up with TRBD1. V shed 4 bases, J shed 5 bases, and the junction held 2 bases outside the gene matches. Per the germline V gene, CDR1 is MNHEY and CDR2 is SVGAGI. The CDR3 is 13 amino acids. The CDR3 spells CASSSGQQNIQYF. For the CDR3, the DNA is TGTGCCAGCAGTTCGGGACAGCAAAACATTCAGTACTTC.

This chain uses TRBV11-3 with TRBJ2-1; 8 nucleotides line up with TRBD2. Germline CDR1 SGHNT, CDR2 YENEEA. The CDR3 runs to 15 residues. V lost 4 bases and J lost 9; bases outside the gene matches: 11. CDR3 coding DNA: TGTGCCAGCAGCTCGAAAGCGGGAGAGCCGGGTGAGCAGTTCTTC. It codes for CASSSKAGEPGEQFF.

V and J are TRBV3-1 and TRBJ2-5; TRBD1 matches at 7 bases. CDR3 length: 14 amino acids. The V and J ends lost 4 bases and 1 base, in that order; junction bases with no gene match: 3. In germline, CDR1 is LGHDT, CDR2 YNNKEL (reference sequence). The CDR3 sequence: CASSRDRLQETQYF. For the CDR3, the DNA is TGTGCCAGCAGCCGGGACAGACTCCAAGAGACCCAGTACTTC.

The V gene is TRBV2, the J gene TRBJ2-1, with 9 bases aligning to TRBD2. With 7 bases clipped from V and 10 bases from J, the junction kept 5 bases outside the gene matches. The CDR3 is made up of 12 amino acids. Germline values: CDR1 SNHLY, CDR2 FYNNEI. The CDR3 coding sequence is TGTGCCAGCACTTTTAGCGGGAGAGAGCAGTTCTTC. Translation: CASTFSGREQFF.

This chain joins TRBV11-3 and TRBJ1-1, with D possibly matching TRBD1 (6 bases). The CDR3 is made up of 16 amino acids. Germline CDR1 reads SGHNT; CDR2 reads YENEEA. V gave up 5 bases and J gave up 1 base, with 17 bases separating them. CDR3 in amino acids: CASSPISGTRNTEAFF. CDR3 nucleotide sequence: TGTGCCAGCAGCCCTATCTCCGGGACACGGAACACTGAAGCTTTCTTT.

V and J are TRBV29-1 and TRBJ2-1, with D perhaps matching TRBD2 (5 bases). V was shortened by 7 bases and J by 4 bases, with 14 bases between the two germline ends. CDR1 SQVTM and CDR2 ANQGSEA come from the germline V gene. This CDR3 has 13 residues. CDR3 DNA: TGCAGCGCCGAGGGTGTCCTTTACAATGAGCAGTTCTTC. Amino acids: CSAEGVLYNEQFF.

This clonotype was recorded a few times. CDR3 loop: CASSQMDSWTYNEQFF. The CDR3 nucleotides are TGTGCCAGCAGCCAGATGGACAGTTGGACCTACAATGAGCAGTTCTTC. This chain links TRBV7-8 with TRBJ2-1, with D possibly matching TRBD1 (6 bases). Between the trimmed V and J ends, which lost 5 bases and 2 bases, there was a span of 16 bases. The CDR3 loop spans 16 amino acids. From germline, CDR1 is SGHVS and CDR2 FQNEAQ.

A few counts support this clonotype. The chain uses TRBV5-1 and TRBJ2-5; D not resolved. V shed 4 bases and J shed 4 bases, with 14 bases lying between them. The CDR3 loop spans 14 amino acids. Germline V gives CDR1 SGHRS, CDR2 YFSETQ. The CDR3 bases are TGCGCCAGCAGCCCCGGCCCAGTCAGAGAGACCCAGTACTTC. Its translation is CASSPGPVRETQYF.

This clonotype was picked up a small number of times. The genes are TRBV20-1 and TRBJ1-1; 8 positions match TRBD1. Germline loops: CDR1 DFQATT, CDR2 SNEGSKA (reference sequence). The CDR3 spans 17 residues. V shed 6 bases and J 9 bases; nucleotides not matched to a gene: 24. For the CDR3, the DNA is TGCAGTGCCCCAGGGTTCCTTTCTGGGACAGGCGGGGGAAAAGCTTTCTTT. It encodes CSAPGFLSGTGGGKAFF.

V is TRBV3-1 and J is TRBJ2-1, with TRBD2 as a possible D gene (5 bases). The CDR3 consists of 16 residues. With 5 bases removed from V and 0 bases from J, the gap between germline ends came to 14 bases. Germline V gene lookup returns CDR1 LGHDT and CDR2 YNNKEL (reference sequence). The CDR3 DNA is TGTGCCAGCAGCAAATACGGGGATAGCTCCTACAATGAGCAGTTCTTC. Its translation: CASSKYGDSSYNEQFF.

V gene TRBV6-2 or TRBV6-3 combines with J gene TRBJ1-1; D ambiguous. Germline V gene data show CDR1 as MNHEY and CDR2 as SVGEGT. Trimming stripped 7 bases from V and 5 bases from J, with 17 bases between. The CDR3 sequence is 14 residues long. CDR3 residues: CASTNRPDGTEAFF. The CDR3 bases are TGTGCCAGCACCAACAGACCGGACGGGACTGAAGCTTTCTTT.

CDR3 DNA sequence: TGTGCCAGCAGCTCACACAAGGGACAGAGCCACGAGCAGTACTTC. Encoded protein: CASSSHKGQSHEQYF. The V call is TRBV7-9, the J call TRBJ2-7, with TRBD1 identical over 7 bases. The V segment lost 4 bases and the J segment 5 bases; nucleotides outside the gene matches: 11. Germline CDR1 reads SEHNR; CDR2 reads FQNEAQ (reference sequence). This CDR3 is 15 amino acids long.

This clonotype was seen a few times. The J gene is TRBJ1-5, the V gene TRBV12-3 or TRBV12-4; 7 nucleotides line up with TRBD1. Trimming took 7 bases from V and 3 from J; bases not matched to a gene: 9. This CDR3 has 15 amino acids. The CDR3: CASNSGDSLNQPQHF. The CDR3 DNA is TGTGCCAGCAATTCGGGGGACAGTCTCAATCAGCCCCAGCATTTT.

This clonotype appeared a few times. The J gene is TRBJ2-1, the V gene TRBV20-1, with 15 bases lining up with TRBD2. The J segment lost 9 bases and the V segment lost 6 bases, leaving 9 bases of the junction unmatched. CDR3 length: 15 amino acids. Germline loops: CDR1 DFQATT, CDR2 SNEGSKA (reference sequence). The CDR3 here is CSAKTGLAGGVEQFF. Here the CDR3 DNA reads TGCAGTGCCAAAACTGGACTAGCGGGAGGGGTTGAGCAGTTCTTC.

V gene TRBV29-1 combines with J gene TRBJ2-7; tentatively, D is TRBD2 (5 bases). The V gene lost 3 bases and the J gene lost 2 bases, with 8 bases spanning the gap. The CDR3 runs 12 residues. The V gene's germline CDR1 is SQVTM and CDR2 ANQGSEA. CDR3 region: CSVDRGPYEQYF. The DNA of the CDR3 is TGCAGCGTTGACCGGGGTCCCTACGAGCAGTACTTC.

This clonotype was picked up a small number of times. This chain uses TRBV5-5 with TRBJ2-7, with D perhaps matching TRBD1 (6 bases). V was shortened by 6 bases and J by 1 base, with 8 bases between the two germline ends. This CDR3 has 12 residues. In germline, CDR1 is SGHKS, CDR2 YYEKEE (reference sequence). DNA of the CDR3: TGTGCCAGCATGAGGGGGTCCTACGAGCAGTACTTC. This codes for CASMRGSYEQYF.

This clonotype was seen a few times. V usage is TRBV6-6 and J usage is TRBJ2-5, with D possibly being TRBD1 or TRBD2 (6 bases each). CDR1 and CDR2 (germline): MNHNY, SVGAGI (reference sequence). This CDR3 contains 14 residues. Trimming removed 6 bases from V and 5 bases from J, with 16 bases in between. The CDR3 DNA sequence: TGTGCCAGCAGCTATCCCGGGGGCCCGGAGACCCAGTACTTC. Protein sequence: CASSYPGGPETQYF.

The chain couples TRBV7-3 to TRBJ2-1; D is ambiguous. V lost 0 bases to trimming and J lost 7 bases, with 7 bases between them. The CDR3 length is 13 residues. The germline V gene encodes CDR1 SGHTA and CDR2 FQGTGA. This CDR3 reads CASSLTLGNEQFF. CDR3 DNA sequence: TGTGCCAGCAGCTTAACGCTCGGTAATGAGCAGTTCTTC.

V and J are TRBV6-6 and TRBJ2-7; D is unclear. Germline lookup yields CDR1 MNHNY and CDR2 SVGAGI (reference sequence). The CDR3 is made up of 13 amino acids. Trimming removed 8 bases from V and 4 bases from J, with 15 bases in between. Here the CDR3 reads CASRAGDGYEQYF. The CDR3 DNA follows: TGTGCCAGCCGGGCTGGGGATGGATACGAGCAGTACTTC.

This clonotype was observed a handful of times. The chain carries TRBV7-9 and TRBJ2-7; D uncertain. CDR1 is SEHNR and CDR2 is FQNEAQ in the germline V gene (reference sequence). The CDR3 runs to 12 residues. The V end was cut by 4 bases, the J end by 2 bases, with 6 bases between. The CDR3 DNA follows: TGTGCCAGCAGCTCCATGACCTACGAGCAGTACTTC. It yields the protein CASSSMTYEQYF.

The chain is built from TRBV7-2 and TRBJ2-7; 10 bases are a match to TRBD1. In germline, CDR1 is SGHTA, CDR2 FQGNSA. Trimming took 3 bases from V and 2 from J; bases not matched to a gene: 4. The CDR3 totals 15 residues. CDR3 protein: CASSFTGTGAYEQYF. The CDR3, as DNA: TGTGCCAGCAGCTTTACCGGGACAGGGGCCTACGAGCAGTACTTC.

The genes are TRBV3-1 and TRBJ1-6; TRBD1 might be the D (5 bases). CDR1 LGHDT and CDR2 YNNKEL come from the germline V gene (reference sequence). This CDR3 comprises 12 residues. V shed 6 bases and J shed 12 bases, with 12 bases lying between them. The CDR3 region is CASSLQGQPLHF. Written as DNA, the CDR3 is TGTGCCAGCAGTCTTCAGGGTCAACCCCTCCACTTT.

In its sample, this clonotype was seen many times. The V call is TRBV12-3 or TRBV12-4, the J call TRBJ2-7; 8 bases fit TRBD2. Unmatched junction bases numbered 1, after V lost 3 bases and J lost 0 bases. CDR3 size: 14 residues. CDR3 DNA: TGTGCCAGCAGTTTCGGACTAGCCTCCTACGAGCAGTACTTC. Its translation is CASSFGLASYEQYF.

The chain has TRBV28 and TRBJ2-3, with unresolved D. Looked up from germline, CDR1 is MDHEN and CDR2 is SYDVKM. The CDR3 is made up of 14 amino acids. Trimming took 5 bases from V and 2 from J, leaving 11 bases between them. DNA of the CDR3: TGTGCCAGCAGTCCACAATGGCTCACAGATACGCAGTATTTT. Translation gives CASSPQWLTDTQYF.

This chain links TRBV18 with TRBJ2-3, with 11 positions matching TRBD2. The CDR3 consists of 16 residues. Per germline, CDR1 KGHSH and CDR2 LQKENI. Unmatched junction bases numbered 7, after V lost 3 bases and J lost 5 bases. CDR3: CASSPLAGGSGDTQYF. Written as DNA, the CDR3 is TGTGCCAGCTCACCCCTAGCGGGAGGATCGGGAGATACGCAGTATTTT. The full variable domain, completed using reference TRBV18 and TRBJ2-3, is NAGVMQNPRHLVRRRGQEARLRCSPMKGHSHVYWYRQLPEEGLKFMVYLQKENIIDESGMPKERFSAEFPKEGPSILRIQQVVRGDSAAYFCASSPLAGGSGDTQYFGPGTRLTVL.

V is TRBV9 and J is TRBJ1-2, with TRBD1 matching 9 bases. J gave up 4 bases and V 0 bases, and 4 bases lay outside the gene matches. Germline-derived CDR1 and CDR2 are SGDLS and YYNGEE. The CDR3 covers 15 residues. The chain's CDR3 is CASSVGTGAVYGYTF. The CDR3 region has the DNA TGTGCCAGCAGCGTAGGGACAGGGGCCGTCTATGGCTACACCTTC.